There are a few counts of the clone carrying this T cell receptor beta chain. No antigen is known for it. The data derive from a study of vaccination and CD4 T cells after COVID-19. Background on the study: SARS-CoV-2 positivity in convalescent patients was established by nasal swab PCR; some ten had mild and one severe disease. Between diagnosis and the drawing of post-COVID samples lay a median roughly 99 days (range 35 to 161).

Noted treatment: roughly ten-day PBMC culture with coronavirus spike peptide pools or control peptides (ViraFEST assay). Looked up from germline, CDR1 is SGHTA and CDR2 is FQGNSA. This CDR3 comprises 15 residues. Trimming took off 5 bases at V and 3 bases at J, with 16 bases between the two ends. An Oncomine TCR Beta short-read assay was used to sequence the DNA from cultured CD4+ T cells. DNA came from CD4+ T cells after culture. TCRdb re-derived calls from the PCR reads in MiXCR, one entry per CDR3 protein. The repertoire holds tens of thousands of distinct CDR3 sequences, with around 45% as singletons.

This chain uses TRBV7-2 with TRBJ1-1; D is unresolved. The sequence was collected from a human donor who had recovered from COVID-19. Sample: CD4+ T cells from blood, cultured in vitro. The CDR3 DNA sequence: TGTGCCAGCAGCCTAATACCGAGCGGGTACACTGAAGCTTTCTTT. Translation: CASSLIPSGYTEAFF.